Listed below are T cell receptor beta chains from one sample, sequenced in a study of CD8+CD57+ T cells in acquired aplastic anemia. TCRdb reprocessed the reads via MiXCR and lists one record per CDR3 protein. In the table there are a few hundred thousand distinct CDR3 sequences, about 70% of which are singletons. The sample taken for sequencing was sorted CD4+, CD8+, or CD8+CD57+ T cells (not recorded which) from PBMCs. These receptors were taken from a human donor in good health, serving as a control. The CDR3 runs from the conserved cysteine through the conserved F or W. The D gene is left open where the match is weak. Expanded clones get a size class; other rows say once, few or many, or leave the size out.

j_call | d_call | v_call | clone_size | cdr3_nt | cdr3_aa
TRBJ1-2 | TRBD1 | TRBV7-3 | once | TGTGCCAGCAGCTTAACGACAGGGAGTTCCGGACTGACCTTC | CASSLTTGSSGLTF
TRBJ1-4 | NA | TRBV20-1 | NA | TGCAGTGCTAGGCACAGGCTGTCTAATGAAAAACTGTTTTTT | CSARHRLSNEKLFF
TRBJ2-1 | NA | TRBV20-1 | NA | TGCAGTGCTAGAGATGACGGGGGGCCCAAGTTGGATGAGCAGTTCTTC | CSARDDGGPKLDEQFF
TRBJ2-7 | NA | TRBV7-2 | NA | TGTGCCAGCAGCCTAGCGACACGTACTGGATACACCATACAGTACTTC | CASSLATRTGYTIQYF
TRBJ1-5 | TRBD1 | TRBV7-2 | NA | TGTGCCAGCAGCCTGGGACAGGGGGATTCCCAGCATTTT | CASSLGQGDSQHF
TRBJ1-2 | NA | TRBV7-3 | NA | TGTGCCAGCAGCTTCGCCATGGGAGCTAACTATGACTACACCTTC | CASSFAMGANYDYTF
TRBJ1-5 | NA | TRBV7-8 | NA | TGTGCCAGCAGCTTAGGACGCGGGGGCGGTCCCCAGCATTTT | CASSLGRGGGPQHF
TRBJ2-7 | NA | TRBV7-3 | many | TGTGCCAGCAGCCGACAGGTAGAGAACGAGCAGTACTTC | CASSRQVENEQYF
TRBJ2-5 | NA | TRBV9 | NA | TGTGCCAGCAGCGCAGGACAGAGCGTGGAGACCCAGTACTTC | CASSAGQSVETQYF
TRBJ2-3 | NA | TRBV7-3 | NA | TGTGCCAGCAGCCAAGAGACTACCTTCACAGATACGCAGTATTTT | CASSQETTFTDTQYF
TRBJ1-3 | NA | TRBV2 | many | TGTGCCAGCAAGGCAGGCACTGGAAACACCATATATTTT | CASKAGTGNTIYF
TRBJ2-7 | NA | TRBV25-1 | NA | TGTGCCAGCAGGGGCTTTGGGCCCTACGAGCAGTACTTC | CASRGFGPYEQYF
TRBJ2-5 | TRBD1 | TRBV11-2 | NA | TGTGCCAGCAGCTCACTGCCGGCACCGGGACAGGGTCGAGAGACCCAGTACTTC | CASSSLPAPGQGRETQYF
TRBJ1-6 | NA | TRBV7-2 | NA | TGTGCCATCAGTGATTTACAGGGCACTCATTCACCCCTCCACTTT | CAISDLQGTHSPLHF
TRBJ2-5 | NA | TRBV14 | once | TGTGCCAGCAGCCAAGATCAGGTCTGGGGCCAAGAGACCCAGTACTTC | CASSQDQVWGQETQYF
TRBJ2-1 | TRBD2 | TRBV7-3 | few | TGTGCCAGCAGTTTTGGACTAGGGAATGAGCAGTTCTTC | CASSFGLGNEQFF
TRBJ2-7 | TRBD1 | TRBV7-2 | NA | TGTGCCAGCAGATTACCGGGGACAGGTCACGAGCAGTACTTC | CASRLPGTGHEQYF
TRBJ2-3 | NA | TRBV7-8 | once | TGTGCCAGCAGCTTCTCGGCGGGCACAGACTCCTACGAGTTT | CASSFSAGTDSYEF
TRBJ2-1 | NA | TRBV13 | NA | TGTGCCAGCAGCATCCTTGCAGGGGTAATCGGCCCCATCTTC | CASSILAGVIGPIF
TRBJ1-2 | NA | TRBV9 | NA | TGTGCCAGCAGCGTATCCGGGACTGAGAACTATGGCTACACCTTC | CASSVSGTENYGYTF
TRBJ1-2 | TRBD1 | TRBV12-3/TRBV12-4 | many | TGTGCCAGCAGTCCCCGAACAGGGGGCTTCGACTATGGCTACACCTTC | CASSPRTGGFDYGYTF
TRBJ2-7 | TRBD1 | TRBV12-3/TRBV12-4 | many | TGTGCCAGCAGTAGAACAGGGGGCGAGCAGTACTTC | CASSRTGGEQYF
TRBJ2-6 | NA | TRBV20-1 | NA | TGCAGTGCCCCTCTTCGGGGCAACGTCCTGACTTTC | CSAPLRGNVLTF
TRBJ2-7 | TRBD2 | TRBV12-3/TRBV12-4 | NA | TGTGCCAGCAGTTTACTAGCGGGGGGGCCGCTAGAGCAGTACTTC | CASSLLAGGPLEQYF
TRBJ1-6 | TRBD1 | TRBV19 | few | TGTGCCAGTGCCGGACAGGGTAATTCACCCCTCCACTTT | CASAGQGNSPLHF
TRBJ1-1 | TRBD1 | TRBV27 | many | TGTGCCAGCAGTTACGGAAGGGGACAGGCTGGAGGGATAGTTGAAGCTTTCTTT | CASSYGRGQAGGIVEAFF
TRBJ2-7 | NA | TRBV9 | NA | TGTGCCAGCAGTCCCCACCGACAGACCTACGAGCAGTACTTC | CASSPHRQTYEQYF
TRBJ2-3 | NA | TRBV5-8 | NA | TGTGCCAGCAGCTTGGGTCTGAAAAGCTCCCAGGCAGATACGCAGTATTTT | CASSLGLKSSQADTQYF
TRBJ1-2 | NA | TRBV24-1 | NA | TGTGCCACCAGTGATAGGGTACACTATGGCTACACCTTC | CATSDRVHYGYTF
TRBJ1-2 | TRBD1 | TRBV20-1 | many | TGCAGTGCCGATTCACAGGGGATCAACTATGGCTACACCTTC | CSADSQGINYGYTF
TRBJ1-2 | TRBD1 | TRBV12-3/TRBV12-4 | NA | TGTGCCAGCAGGACAGGGGACTTGGCCAACTATGGCTACACCTTC | CASRTGDLANYGYTF
TRBJ1-5 | NA | TRBV5-8 | many | TGTGCCAGCAGCTTGGGGCGGGAACTTCATCCCCAGCATTTT | CASSLGRELHPQHF
TRBJ2-3 | NA | TRBV12-3/TRBV12-4 | few | TGTGCCAGCAGTCGTGTAGATACGCAGTATTTT | CASSRVDTQYF
TRBJ2-7 | TRBD1 | TRBV7-2 | many | TGTGCCAGCAGCCGAACCGGGACAGGGGTATACGAGCAGTACTTC | CASSRTGTGVYEQYF
TRBJ2-2 | NA | TRBV7-7 | many | TGTGCCAGCAGCTTAGCAGGGGACCACACCACCGGGGAGCTGTTTTTT | CASSLAGDHTTGELFF
TRBJ2-3 | NA | TRBV2 | few | TGTGCCAGCATAGACGGGGGTATAGATACGCAGTATTTT | CASIDGGIDTQYF
TRBJ1-1 | NA | TRBV12-5 | NA | TGTGCTAGTGGTTTCGAACTGATCGAGAACACTGAAGCTTTCTTT | CASGFELIENTEAFF
TRBJ1-1 | NA | TRBV19 | many | TGTGCCAGTAGTATAGTACTGAACACTGAAGCTTTCTTT | CASSIVLNTEAFF
TRBJ2-3 | NA | TRBV7-2 | NA | TGTGCCAGCAGCTCCCAGGGGGGGGATCAGCCCCAGCATCAGTATTTT | CASSSQGGDQPQHQYF
TRBJ1-2 | NA | TRBV5-6 | many | TGTGCCAGCAGCTTGGGCAGGGGCGGCCCGGGCTATGGCTACACCTTC | CASSLGRGGPGYGYTF
TRBJ2-2 | NA | TRBV12-5 | many | TGTGCTAGTGGTTTCCCGACCCCAGAGACCGGGGAGCTGTTTTTT | CASGFPTPETGELFF
TRBJ1-1 | TRBD1 | TRBV30 | many | TGTGCCTGGAGTGTACGACAGGCCCGGACAGGAACTTTCTTT | CAWSVRQARTGTFF
TRBJ1-1 | NA | TRBV20-1 | NA | TGCAGTGCACCCGGACGCCCCGCGGAAGCTTTCTTT | CSAPGRPAEAFF
TRBJ1-4 | NA | TRBV7-2 | NA | TGTGCCAGCAGCTTGCCTACAGTTGGTGAAAAGCTGTTTTTT | CASSLPTVGEKLFF
TRBJ1-4 | TRBD1 | TRBV5-1 | many | TGCGCCAGCAGCCCCACCCAGGACAGGTGGAATGAAAAACTGTTTTTT | CASSPTQDRWNEKLFF
TRBJ2-3 | NA | TRBV20-1 | NA | TGCAGTGCTCGGCCAGGCAATCGGGGGAGGGATACGCAGTATTTT | CSARPGNRGRDTQYF
TRBJ2-7 | NA | TRBV10-3 | NA | TGTGCCATCGGGGGGACGGTTGACGAGCAGTACTTC | CAIGGTVDEQYF
TRBJ1-1 | NA | TRBV2 | NA | TGTGCCAGCAGTGACAAGAGGGGGGGGGTTGGAGCTTTCTTT | CASSDKRGGVGAFF
TRBJ2-7 | TRBD2 | TRBV7-8 | many | TGTGCCAGCAGCTGGGGGACTAGCGGGGGATCCTACGAGCAGTACTTC | CASSWGTSGGSYEQYF
TRBJ2-3 | NA | TRBV7-6 | NA | TGTGCCAGCAGCGACTTCAATGAGCAGTTGTCGGGGCCATTT | CASSDFNEQLSGPF
TRBJ2-1 | NA | TRBV5-5 | NA | TGTGCCAGCAGCCGACAGGGAGGAGAGACCTACAATGAGCAGTTCTTC | CASSRQGGETYNEQFF
TRBJ2-1 | TRBD2 | TRBV19 | many | TGTGCCAGTAGTATCATACGCGGGGGAGGCAATGAGCAGTTCTTC | CASSIIRGGGNEQFF
TRBJ1-2 | TRBD1 | TRBV6-5 | many | TGTGCCAGTAACAGGGGAGCGGGTTGGGGCTACACCTTC | CASNRGAGWGYTF
TRBJ2-7 | NA | TRBV4-1 | few | TGCGCCAACAGCCAAGTCCCCCGCCCAGGGCCATCGGAGCAGTACTTC | CANSQVPRPGPSEQYF
TRBJ2-2 | NA | TRBV20-1 | NA | TGCAGCGCTAGCAGAACCCGAAGTACCGGGGAGCTGTTTTTT | CSASRTRSTGELFF
TRBJ2-7 | TRBD2 | TRBV19 | NA | TGTGCCAGCTCACCGTTACTAGCGGGGAGCTCCTACGAGCAGTACTTC | CASSPLLAGSSYEQYF
TRBJ1-3 | TRBD1 | TRBV12-3/TRBV12-4 | NA | TGTGCCAGCAAGGTTCATACAGGGGCTGGAAACACCATATATTTT | CASKVHTGAGNTIYF